This T cell receptor (beta chain) was sequenced for a study of T cells in narcolepsy (dated by TCRdb to the late 2010s). Regarding the study in general: Healthy control donors were enrolled in the study alongside patients who had narcolepsy type 1 or type 2 (NT1, NT2). The study used TCR Vbeta sequencing to track clonotypes in blood and CSF while looking for autoreactive T cells in narcolepsy patients that target self-antigens of hypocretin neurons (hypocretin, TRIB2). Study-wide findings and limitations: Numbers of sequenced blood memory CD4+ clonotypes were comparable, with averages of about 41,000 in patients and about 35,000 in controls. According to the report, autoreactive clonotypes were detected serially in the blood of the same patients and of different patients, but not in healthy controls. Plots comparing CSF and blood CD4+ T cell clonotypes from the same patient highlighted HCRT-specific and TRIB2-specific autoreactive clonotypes. Certain blood memory CD4+ repertoires from patients and controls had no sequences that matched autoreactive T cell clones.

Libraries were prepared through the immunoSEQ multiplex PCR assay. The table comes from immuneACCESS by way of TCRdb, which keeps in-frame sequences with V and J called. Part of the clones is missing from these tables; in studies checked, under half for an unresolved V gene and the rest for unknown reasons. This sample comprises over 25,000 clones, about four fifths of them detected only once. 6% to 7% of the sample is held by the ten biggest clonotypes. For TCR Vbeta sequencing, memory CD4+ T cells were sorted ex vivo from the peripheral blood of narcolepsy patients and healthy controls. CDR1 and CDR2 (WNHNN, SYGVQD) derive from the germline V gene (reference sequence). V is shortened by 3 bases, J by 4 bases, and the region joining them spans 9 bases. The CDR3 runs 13 residues from the cysteine to the phenylalanine. The sequence is cut down to CDR3 DNA, 39 bases in frame from base 1. As concerns this clone: Its cognate antigen has yet to be identified. Base quality data are lacking; no much larger clone is found one base away.

The sequence joins TRBV10-1 to TRBJ1-1; the D gene lacks a confident call. This TCR derives from a human donor in good health. Sequencing was done on a sample of memory (CD45RA-) CD4+ T cells from blood. In light of the paper, this sample's cell subset or site label describes: memory T cells sorted ex vivo from peripheral blood. The CDR3 protein sequence reads: CASSEGRGTEAFF. The sequence in DNA is TGCGCCAGCAGTGAAGGGAGAGGCACTGAAGCTTTCTTT.